This T cell receptor beta chain was observed in a study of T cells in Graves' hyperthyroidism and ophthalmopathy. Patients aged 18 to 65 with hyperthyroidism were newly diagnosed, with duration under 2 months. This clonotype showed up many times. Its specificity is unknown. TCR beta CDR3 regions were amplified from RNA transcripts. Initially, a first-round RT-PCR of the TCR CDR3 employed the HTBI primer set. TCRdb ran MiXCR on the multiplex PCR reads and lists one entry per CDR3 protein. The data show about 340,000 distinct CDR3 sequences, 18% seen once. Findings and caveats of the study: Ophthalmopathy, which appeared later, was predicted by the model a median 6.5 months before onset.

V lost 5 bases, J lost 2 bases, and 7 bases stayed unmatched. CDR1 is SGHAT, CDR2 FQNNGV, per germline. This CDR3 spans 15 amino acids. The receptor was derived from a woman aged 45-65 years with Graves' hyperthyroidism. Sequenced material: blood. V gene TRBV11-2 combines with J gene TRBJ2-3; 7 bases align to TRBD2. The chain's CDR3 is CASSRLGGYTDTQYF. CDR3 bases: TGTGCCAGCAGCCGATTGGGGGGGTACACAGATACGCAGTATTTT.